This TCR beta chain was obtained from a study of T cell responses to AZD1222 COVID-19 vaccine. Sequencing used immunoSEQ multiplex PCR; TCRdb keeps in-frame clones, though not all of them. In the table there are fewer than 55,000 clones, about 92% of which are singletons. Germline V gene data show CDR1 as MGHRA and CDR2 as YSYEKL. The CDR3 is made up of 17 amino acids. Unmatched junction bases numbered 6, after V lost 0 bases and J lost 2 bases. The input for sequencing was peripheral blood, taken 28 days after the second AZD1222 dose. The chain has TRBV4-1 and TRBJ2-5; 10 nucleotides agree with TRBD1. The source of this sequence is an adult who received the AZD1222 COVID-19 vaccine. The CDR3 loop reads CASSQDSPGQGQETQYF. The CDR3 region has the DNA TGCGCCAGCAGCCAAGATTCCCCGGGACAGGGGCAAGAGACCCAGTACTTC.